The next 30 T cell receptor beta chains were all read from a single sample in a study of T-cell reconstitution after alpha-beta-depleted transplantation in children. Preparation of the TCRbeta library involved a method that used unique molecular identifiers. MiXCR, applied by TCRdb to the PCR reads, yields one record per CDR3 protein. The sample contains approximately 400,000 distinct CDR3 sequences, roughly a tenth of which appear only once. The material was PBMCs from the stem cell graft donor, obtained from the stem cell graft. The source is a human donor who donated a stem cell graft to a child with acute myeloid leukemia.

This clonotype occurred a few times. The CDR3 is CASSTRTGRPGANVLTF. CDR3 coding DNA: TGTGCCAGCAGCACACGGACAGGGCGCCCTGGGGCCAACGTCCTGACTTTC. The rearrangement joins TRBV7-8 to TRBJ2-6; 8 nucleotides match TRBD1. After removal of 5 bases from V and 2 bases from J, the junction contained 8 bases not matched to a gene. The CDR3 has 17 amino acids. Per germline, CDR1 SGHVS and CDR2 FQNEAQ.

The V and J genes are TRBV10-3 and TRBJ1-2; TRBD1 aligns across 7 bases. The germline gives CDR1 ENHRY, CDR2 SYGVKD. CDR3 length: 14 residues. V lost 5 bases and J lost 4; bases outside the gene matches: 7. The CDR3 reads CAISRDRETYGYTF. CDR3 sequence (DNA): TGTGCCATCAGTCGCGACAGGGAGACCTATGGCTACACCTTC.

Ten or more counts support this clonotype. The chain combines TRBV11-2 with TRBJ2-5; D is unresolved. Trimming took off 6 bases at V and 5 bases at J, with 10 bases between the two ends. This CDR3 is built from 12 residues. Germline CDR1 is SGHAT and CDR2 is FQNNGV. CDR3: CASSRLLETQYF. The CDR3 DNA sequence: TGTGCCAGCAGTCGCCTCTTGGAGACCCAGTACTTC.

This clonotype appeared a few times. This chain uses TRBV5-1 with TRBJ2-3; no clear D. Germline loops: CDR1 SGHRS, CDR2 YFSETQ. The CDR3 loop spans 13 amino acids. The V and J ends lost 0 bases and 4 bases respectively, with 6 bases between them. The DNA of the CDR3 is TGCGCCAGCAGCTTGGCGGTTTCAGATACGCAGTATTTT. It codes for CASSLAVSDTQYF. Full variable domain (missing parts from reference TRBV5-1 and TRBJ2-3): KAGVTQTPRYLIKTRGQQVTLSCSPISGHRSVSWYQQTPGQGLQFLFEYFSETQRNKGNFPGRFSGRQFSNSRSEMNVSTLELGDSALYLCASSLAVSDTQYFGPGTRLTVL.

This clonotype was found a few times. The chain links TRBV29-1 to TRBJ2-1; 8 bases line up with TRBD2. Germline V gives CDR1 SQVTM, CDR2 ANQGSEA. CDR3 length equals 13 residues. The J segment lost 7 bases and the V segment lost 8 bases, leaving 10 bases of the junction unmatched. The CDR3 nucleotides are TGCAGCCAATGGGACGGGAGGGGGAATGAGCAGTTCTTC. It encodes CSQWDGRGNEQFF.

In its sample, this clonotype was seen a few times. The chain employs TRBV20-1 and TRBJ2-3, with a weak D call TRBD2 (6 bases). V lost 1 base to trimming and J lost 0 bases, with 17 bases between them. The CDR3 covers 17 residues. In germline, CDR1 is DFQATT, CDR2 SNEGSKA (reference sequence). This CDR3 reads CSARAAFGGGSTDTQYF. The CDR3 coding sequence is TGCAGTGCTAGAGCCGCTTTTGGTGGGGGGAGCACAGATACGCAGTATTTT.

The J gene is TRBJ2-7, the V gene TRBV20-1; 8 nucleotides line up with TRBD1. The CDR3 spans 15 residues. Germline CDR1 reads DFQATT; CDR2 reads SNEGSKA (reference sequence). V trimming: 2 bases; J trimming: 3 bases; junction bases outside the gene matches: 9. The CDR3 spells CSARPDRGGHYEQYF. The CDR3 nucleotides read TGCAGTGCTAGACCCGACAGGGGAGGTCACTACGAGCAGTACTTC.

This clonotype was recorded many times. The chain employs TRBV12-3 or TRBV12-4 and TRBJ2-2; no definite D call. The V end lost 5 bases, the J end lost 4 bases, and 8 bases lay between the germline ends. This CDR3 region has 13 residues. For the CDR3, the DNA is TGTGCCAGCAGTAAAGCTCCCACCGGGGAGCTGTTTTTT. It codes for CASSKAPTGELFF.

This clonotype occurred a few times. This chain links TRBV29-1 with TRBJ2-5; tentatively, D is TRBD1 (6 bases). CDR1 and CDR2 (germline): SQVTM, ANQGSEA. This CDR3 contains 12 residues. With 5 bases removed from V and 5 bases from J, the gap between germline ends came to 12 bases. The CDR3 loop reads CSVKDSEETQYF. CDR3 bases: TGCAGCGTTAAGGACAGTGAGGAGACCCAGTACTTC.

The chain's CDR3 is CASSAPGQGQHTQYF. CDR3 DNA: TGTGCCAGCAGCGCACCGGGACAGGGGCAGCATACGCAGTATTTT. The chain combines TRBV5-6 with TRBJ2-3; TRBD1 agrees at 10 bases. V trimming: 4 bases; J trimming: 7 bases; junction bases outside the gene matches: 9. Germline CDR1 is SGHDT and CDR2 is YYEEEE. The CDR3 spans 15 residues.

This clonotype was detected only a few times. V gene TRBV9 combines with J gene TRBJ2-2, with no clear D. Germline V lookup: CDR1 SGDLS, CDR2 YYNGEE. CDR3 size: 12 residues. The V and J ends lost 2 bases and 8 bases respectively, with 7 bases between them. CDR3 nucleotide sequence: TGTGCCAGCAGCGTCTTACTGGGGGAGCTGTTTTTT. It is translated as CASSVLLGELFF.

V is TRBV3-1 and J is TRBJ2-3; 9 nucleotides match TRBD1. The trim removed 9 bases at V and 6 bases at J, leaving 13 bases unmatched. In germline, CDR1 is LGHDT, CDR2 YNNKEL (reference sequence). This CDR3 spans 15 amino acids. The CDR3 sequence is CASGIRDRARDTQYF. The CDR3 DNA is TGTGCCAGTGGGATCAGGGACAGGGCGAGGGATACGCAGTATTTT.

This clonotype was counted between two and nine times. The chain carries TRBV5-1 and TRBJ2-6; the D is unclear. The CDR3 is 16 amino acids. Germline CDR1 is SGHRS and CDR2 is YFSETQ. V was shortened by 1 base and J by 2 bases, with 10 bases between the two germline ends. CDR3 in amino acids: CASSLPRPAGANVLTF. The CDR3 DNA is TGCGCCAGCAGCTTGCCCCGACCAGCTGGGGCCAACGTCCTGACTTTC. The variable domain in full, with the rest retrieved from reference TRBV5-1 and TRBJ2-6, is KAGVTQTPRYLIKTRGQQVTLSCSPISGHRSVSWYQQTPGQGLQFLFEYFSETQRNKGNFPGRFSGRQFSNSRSEMNVSTLELGDSALYLCASSLPRPAGANVLTFGAGSRLTVL.

The chain recombines TRBV9 with TRBJ2-1; D perhaps matches TRBD2 (6 bases). Germline CDR1 SGDLS, CDR2 YYNGEE. The CDR3 length is 14 residues. V was shortened by 4 bases and J by 4 bases, with 12 bases between the two germline ends. DNA of the CDR3: TGTGCCAGCAGCCCCCGACTAGGGTACAATGAGCAGTTCTTC. It translates to CASSPRLGYNEQFF. Using reference TRBV9 and TRBJ2-1 for the parts outside the CDR3, the full variable domain is DSGVTQTPKHLITATGQRVTLRCSPRSGDLSVYWYQQSLDQGLQFLIQYYNGEERAKGNILERFSAQQFPDLHSELNLSSLELGDSALYFCASSPRLGYNEQFFGPGTRLTVL.

The chain employs TRBV19 and TRBJ2-1; D remains ambiguous. Looked up from germline, CDR1 is LNHDA and CDR2 is SQIVND (reference sequence). The CDR3 runs 15 residues. V lost 5 bases and J lost 5, with 16 bases in between. The CDR3 region is CASSPRTAGNNEQFF. Here the CDR3 DNA reads TGTGCCAGTAGTCCTAGAACTGCCGGAAACAATGAGCAGTTCTTC.

This chain joins TRBV29-1 and TRBJ2-3; 14 bases fit TRBD2. CDR1 and CDR2 (germline): SQVTM, ANQGSEA. The CDR3 covers 12 residues. V dropped 6 bases and J dropped 13; count of bases not matched to a gene: 6. Here the CDR3 reads CSVPGLAGVKYF. The CDR3 DNA is TGCAGCGTACCGGGACTAGCGGGAGTTAAGTATTTT.

This chain joins TRBV7-2 and TRBJ1-5; no clear D gene. Germline V gives CDR1 SGHTA, CDR2 FQGNSA. V lost 5 bases, J lost 4 bases, and 12 bases lay in between. The CDR3 length is 14 residues. The DNA of the CDR3 is TGTGCCAGCAGCATCCGACGGGGAAATCAGCCCCAGCATTTT. Translated, it gives CASSIRRGNQPQHF.

As for this clonotype: This could be a read error, since a much larger clone is one nucleotide away. The chain carries TRBV20-1 and TRBJ2-5; 14 bases agree with TRBD2. CDR1 and CDR2 (germline): DFQATT, SNEGSKA (reference sequence). The CDR3 is 18 residues long. In nucleotides, the CDR3 is TGCTGTGCTAGAGACACCTTCGGGACTAGCGGGAGACGGGAGACCCAGTACTTC. As protein: CCARDTFGTSGRRETQYF.

The CDR3 region has the DNA TGCGCCAGCGGAGGGACAGGGGGCGATGGCTACACCTTC. Its protein product is CASGGTGGDGYTF. The gene calls are TRBV5-1 and TRBJ1-2, with 12 bases identical to TRBD1. This CDR3 contains 13 residues. V lost 7 bases and J lost 6; bases outside the gene matches: 4. CDR1 and CDR2 from the germline V gene are SGHRS and YFSETQ.

The chain is built from TRBV20-1 and TRBJ2-3; 7 bases are a match to TRBD1. The CDR3 consists of 15 residues. Losses at the gene ends were 2 bases for V and 5 bases for J; bases not matched to a gene: 10. The germline CDR1 and CDR2 sequences are DFQATT and SNEGSKA (reference sequence). The CDR3 coding sequence is TGCAGTGCTAGACACGGACAGGCGCTGGGAGATACGCAGTATTTT. This sequence encodes CSARHGQALGDTQYF.

V and J are TRBV7-9 and TRBJ2-1; D is perhaps TRBD1 (8 bases). CDR1 and CDR2 (germline): SEHNR, FQNEAQ (reference sequence). Trimming removed 5 bases from V and 8 bases from J, with 16 bases in between. The CDR3 is 14 amino acids. The CDR3 DNA is TGTGCCAGCAGCCCAAACACAGGGGGGGATGAGCAGTTCTTC. Translating gives CASSPNTGGDEQFF. Full variable domain (remainder filled in from reference TRBV7-9 and TRBJ2-1): DTGVSQNPRHKITKRGQNVTFRCDPISEHNRLYWYRQTLGQGPEFLTYFQNEAQLEKSRLLSDRFSAERPKGSFSTLEIQRTEQGDSAMYLCASSPNTGGDEQFFGPGTRLTVL.

This clonotype was found a few times. The chain combines TRBV15 with TRBJ2-1, with D hard to call. The CDR3 extends over 15 amino acids. Germline V CDR1 and CDR2: LNHNV, YYDKDF (reference sequence). Trimming took 2 bases from V and 7 from J, leaving 15 bases between them. The CDR3 sequence is CATSRSSQSTNEQFF. DNA for the CDR3: TGTGCCACCAGCAGATCGTCTCAAAGCACGAATGAGCAGTTCTTC. The entire variable domain, with the rest obtained from reference TRBV15 and TRBJ2-1, is as follows: DAMVIQNPRYQVTQFGKPVTLSCSQTLNHNVMYWYQQKSSQAPKLLFHYYDKDFNNEADTPDNFQSRRPNTSFCFLDIRSPGLGDTAMYLCATSRSSQSTNEQFFGPGTRLTVL.

This chain joins TRBV7-2 and TRBJ2-7; TRBD2 matches at 8 bases. Germline values: CDR1 SGHTA, CDR2 FQGNSA. The CDR3 is 16 amino acids. Trimming at V came to 3 bases and at J to 1 base, leaving 8 bases not matched to a gene. The CDR3 nucleotides are TGTGCCAGCAGCTTGGGCCCCGCGGGAGGATCCTACGAGCAGTACTTC. Translated: CASSLGPAGGSYEQYF.

This clonotype was seen only a few times. The chain has TRBV3-1 and TRBJ2-1, with 9 positions matching TRBD1. CDR1 and CDR2 from the germline V gene are LGHDT and YNNKEL (reference sequence). The CDR3 totals 13 residues. Trimming at V came to 3 bases and at J to 10 bases, leaving 4 bases not matched to a gene. The CDR3 spells CASSQGGQGEQFF. CDR3 in DNA: TGTGCCAGCAGCCAGGGGGGACAGGGCGAGCAGTTCTTC.

This clonotype was seen more than once but under ten times. The chain combines TRBV30 with TRBJ2-3, with D possibly being TRBD1 (5 bases). Germline values: CDR1 GTSNPN, CDR2 SVGIG (reference sequence). The CDR3 covers 11 residues. Trimming stripped 5 bases from V and 5 bases from J, with 8 bases between. DNA of the CDR3: TGTGCCTGGGGTAGGGGAGATACGCAGTATTTT. This encodes CAWGRGDTQYF.

Many counts were recorded for this clonotype. The V call is TRBV7-3, the J call TRBJ2-1; 14 bases align to TRBD2. CDR3 length: 21 residues. From germline, CDR1 is SGHTA and CDR2 FQGTGA. V dropped 6 bases and J dropped 7; count of bases not matched to a gene: 23. The CDR3 protein is CASRHRGAGLAGEAGSNEQFF. The CDR3 nucleotides are TGTGCCAGCAGACACAGGGGTGCGGGACTAGCGGGAGAGGCCGGGTCGAATGAGCAGTTCTTC.

J is TRBJ2-7 and V is TRBV20-1; maybe TRBD2 (6 bases). The CDR3 totals 13 residues. The germline gives CDR1 DFQATT, CDR2 SNEGSKA (reference sequence). Between the trimmed V and J ends, which lost 4 bases and 0 bases, there was a span of 10 bases. The CDR3 coding sequence is TGCAGTGCTACGGGGGAGAGCTCCTACGAGCAGTACGTC. This encodes CSATGESSYEQYV.

The rearrangement uses TRBV3-1 and TRBJ2-1, with a weak D call TRBD2 (5 bases). Germline V CDR1 and CDR2: LGHDT, YNNKEL (reference sequence). The CDR3 sequence is 17 residues long. Trimming removed 0 bases from V and 5 bases from J, with 17 bases in between. CDR3 loop: CASSQESPGTPNNEQFF. The CDR3 bases are TGTGCCAGCAGCCAAGAGAGCCCGGGAACTCCTAACAATGAGCAGTTCTTC.

This clonotype was picked up a small number of times. The rearrangement joins TRBV6-5 to TRBJ2-5; 7 nucleotides line up with TRBD1. In germline, CDR1 is MNHEY, CDR2 SVGAGI. V shed 2 bases, J shed 2 bases, and the junction held 8 bases outside the gene matches. This CDR3 has 16 residues. CDR3 coding DNA: TGTGCCAGCAGTTACCCACCGGGACAGAGACAAGAGACCCAGTACTTC. It specifies CASSYPPGQRQETQYF.

This chain links TRBV7-8 with TRBJ2-1; D is undetermined. Trimming stripped 6 bases from V and 5 bases from J, with 8 bases between. Germline V lookup: CDR1 SGHVS, CDR2 FQNEAQ. The CDR3 has 12 residues. Here the CDR3 DNA reads TGTGCCAGCAGACTACGAAACAATGAGCAGTTCTTC. It encodes CASRLRNNEQFF.